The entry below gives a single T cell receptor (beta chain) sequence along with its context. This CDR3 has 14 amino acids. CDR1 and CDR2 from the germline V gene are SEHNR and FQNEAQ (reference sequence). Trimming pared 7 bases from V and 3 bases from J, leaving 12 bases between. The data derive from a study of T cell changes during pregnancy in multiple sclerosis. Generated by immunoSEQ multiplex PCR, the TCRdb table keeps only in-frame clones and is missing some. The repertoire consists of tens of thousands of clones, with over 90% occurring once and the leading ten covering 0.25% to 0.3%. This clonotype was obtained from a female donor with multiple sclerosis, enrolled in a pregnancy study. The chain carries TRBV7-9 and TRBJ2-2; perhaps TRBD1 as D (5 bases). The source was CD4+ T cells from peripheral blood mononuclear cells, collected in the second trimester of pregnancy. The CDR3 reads CASNQGRDTGELFF. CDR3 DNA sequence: TGTGCCAGCAATCAGGGAAGGGACACCGGGGAGCTGTTTTTT.